The source of this T cell receptor (beta chain) is a study of cytotoxic CD8 clonotypes in ibrutinib-treated CLL. The CDR3 sequence is 14 residues long. Germline assignment: CDR1 LNHDA and CDR2 SQIVND (reference sequence). V lost 4 bases and J 5 bases, leaving 12 bases between the germline ends. Produced via immunoSEQ multiplex PCR; TCRdb's table is partial and in-frame only. The sample records approximately 45,000 clones, 65% being singletons. The starting material was PBMCs, obtained after 24 months of ibrutinib treatment. V gene TRBV19 combines with J gene TRBJ1-5; D not resolved. This clonotype originated in a human donor with chronic lymphocytic leukemia. The CDR3 here is CASSSGMAHQPQHF. In DNA, the CDR3 is TGTGCCAGTAGTAGCGGGATGGCCCATCAGCCCCAGCATTTT.